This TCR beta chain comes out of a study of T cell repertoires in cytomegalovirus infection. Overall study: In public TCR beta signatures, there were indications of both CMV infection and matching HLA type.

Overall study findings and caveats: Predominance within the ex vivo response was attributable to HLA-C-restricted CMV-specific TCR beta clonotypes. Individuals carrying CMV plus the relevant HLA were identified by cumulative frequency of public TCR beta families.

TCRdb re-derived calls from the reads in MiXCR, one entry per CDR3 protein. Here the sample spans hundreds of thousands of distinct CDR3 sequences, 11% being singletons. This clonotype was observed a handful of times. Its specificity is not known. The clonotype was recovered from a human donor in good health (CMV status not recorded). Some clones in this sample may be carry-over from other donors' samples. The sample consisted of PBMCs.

CDR3: CASSSWRGGQETQYF. In nucleotides, the CDR3 is TGTGCCAGCAGTTCATGGCGGGGGGGCCAAGAGACCCAGTACTTC. The chain combines TRBV27 with TRBJ2-5, with 9 bases that match TRBD2. With V trimmed by 4 bases and J by 1 base, 4 bases remained unmatched. CDR1 and CDR2 (germline): MNHEY, SMNVEV (reference sequence). CDR3 length equals 15 residues.